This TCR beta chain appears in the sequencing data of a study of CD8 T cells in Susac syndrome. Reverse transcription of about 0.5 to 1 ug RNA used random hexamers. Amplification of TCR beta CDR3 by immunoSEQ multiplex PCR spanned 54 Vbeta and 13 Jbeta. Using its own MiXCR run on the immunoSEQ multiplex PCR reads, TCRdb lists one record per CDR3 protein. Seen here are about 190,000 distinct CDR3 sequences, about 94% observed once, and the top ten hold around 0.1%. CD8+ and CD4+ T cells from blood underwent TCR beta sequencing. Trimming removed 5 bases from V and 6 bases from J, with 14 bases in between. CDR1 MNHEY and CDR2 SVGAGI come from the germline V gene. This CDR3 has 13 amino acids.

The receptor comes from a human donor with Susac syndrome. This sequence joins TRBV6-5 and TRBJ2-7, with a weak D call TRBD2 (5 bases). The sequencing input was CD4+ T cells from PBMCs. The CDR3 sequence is CASSRTRDVEQYF. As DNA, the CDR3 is TGTGCCAGCAGTCGGACCCGGGATGTCGAGCAGTACTTC.